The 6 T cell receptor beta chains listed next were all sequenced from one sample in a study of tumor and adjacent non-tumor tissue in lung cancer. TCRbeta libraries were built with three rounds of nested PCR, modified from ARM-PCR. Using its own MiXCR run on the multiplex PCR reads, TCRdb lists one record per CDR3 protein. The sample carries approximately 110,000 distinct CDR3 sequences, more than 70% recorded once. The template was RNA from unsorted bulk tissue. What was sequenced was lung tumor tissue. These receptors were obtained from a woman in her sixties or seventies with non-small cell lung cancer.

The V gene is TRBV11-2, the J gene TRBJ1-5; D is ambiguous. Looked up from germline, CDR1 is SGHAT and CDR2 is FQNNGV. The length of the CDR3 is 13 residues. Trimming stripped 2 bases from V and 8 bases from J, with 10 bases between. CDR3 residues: CASSLKYNKPQHF. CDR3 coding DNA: TGTGCCAGCAGCTTAAAGTATAATAAGCCCCAGCATTTT.

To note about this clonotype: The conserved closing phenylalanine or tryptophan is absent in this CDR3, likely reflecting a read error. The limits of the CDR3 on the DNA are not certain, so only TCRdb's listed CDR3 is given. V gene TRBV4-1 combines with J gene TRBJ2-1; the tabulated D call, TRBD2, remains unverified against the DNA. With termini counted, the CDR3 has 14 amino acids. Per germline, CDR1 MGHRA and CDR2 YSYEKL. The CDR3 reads CASSPMGLAGTRFV.

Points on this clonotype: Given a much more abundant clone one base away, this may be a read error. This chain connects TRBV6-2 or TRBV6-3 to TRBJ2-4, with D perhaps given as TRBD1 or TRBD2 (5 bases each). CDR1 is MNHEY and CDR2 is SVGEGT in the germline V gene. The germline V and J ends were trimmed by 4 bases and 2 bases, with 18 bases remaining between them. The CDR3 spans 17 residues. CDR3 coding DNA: TGTGCCAGCAGTTTGACAGCCCGGGGCCGGACCAAAAACATTCAGTACTTC. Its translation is CASSLTARGRTKNIQYF.

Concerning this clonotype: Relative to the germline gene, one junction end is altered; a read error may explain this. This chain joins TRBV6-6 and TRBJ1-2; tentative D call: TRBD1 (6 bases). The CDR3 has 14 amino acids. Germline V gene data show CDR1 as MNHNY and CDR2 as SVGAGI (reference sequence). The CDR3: CASTTGCAYGGYTF. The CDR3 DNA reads TGTGCTAGCACTACAGGGTGCGCGTACGGCGGCTACACCTTC.

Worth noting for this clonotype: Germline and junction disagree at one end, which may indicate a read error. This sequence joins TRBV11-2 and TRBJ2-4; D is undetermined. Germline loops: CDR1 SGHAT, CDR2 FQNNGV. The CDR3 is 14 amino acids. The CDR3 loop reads CASSSSISKNIQYF. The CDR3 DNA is TGTGCCAGCAGCTCCAGTATATCCAAAAACATTCAATACTTC.

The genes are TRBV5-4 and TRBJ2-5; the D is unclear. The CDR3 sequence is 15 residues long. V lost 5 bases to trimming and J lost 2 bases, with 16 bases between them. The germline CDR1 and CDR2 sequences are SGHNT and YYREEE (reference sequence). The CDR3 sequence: CASRPTRYRQETQYF. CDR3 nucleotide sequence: TGTGCCAGCAGGCCTACCCGGTACAGACAAGAGACCCAGTACTTC.